This T cell receptor beta chain is from a study of blood T cell repertoires in COVID-19. Across 20 to 25 US areas, participants ranged in age from about 18 to 90 years. Participants' own reports of clinical history determined their cohort assignment. V lost 1 base and J 4 bases, leaving 5 bases between the germline ends. This CDR3 is 12 amino acids long. Original handling: Estimation of nucleated cell counts was performed using reference gene primer amplification. Only in-frame clones appear in the TCRdb table, and some are missing; sequencing was by immunoSEQ multiplex PCR. That table furnishes V, J and clone size, whereas the DNA furnished D and trimming. Seen here are roughly 430,000 clones, 70% to 90% observed once, and the top ten hold 2% to 2.5%.

The genes are TRBV12-3 or TRBV12-4 and TRBJ2-7; no firm D call. The material sequenced was PBMCs or T cells enriched from blood (not recorded which). The receptor was derived from a middle-aged woman with acute COVID-19. The CDR3 spells CASSLGSYEQYF. The CDR3 bases are TGTGCCAGCAGTTTAGGCAGTTACGAGCAGTACTTC.